The clone carrying this T cell receptor (beta chain) was detected only a few times. These data are taken from a study of blood T cells in healthy people across ages. It was roughly 10 milliliters of peripheral blood that were drawn from each donor. A J-beta primer mix and a sample-barcoded 5' primer were used in a second PCR of roughly 6 to 11 cycles. A template-switch adaptor that had 12 random nucleotides put a tag on each cDNA molecule. MiXCR, run by TCRdb on the 5' RACE reads, gives a single entry per CDR3 protein. The table lists 1,100,000 or so distinct CDR3 sequences, 35% to 50% of them singletons. Germline assignment: CDR1 ENHRY and CDR2 SYGVKD. This CDR3 comprises 16 residues. V was pared by 2 bases and J by 4 bases, with 15 bases between.

The chain links TRBV10-3 to TRBJ2-1, with D possibly called TRBD1 or TRBD2 (5 bases each). Sample: blood. The sequence came from an older woman in good health. For the CDR3, the DNA is TGTGCCATCAGTGAGGGGCTCGGGACGACATACAATGAGCAGTTCTTC. Its translation is CAISEGLGTTYNEQFF.